The clone carrying this T cell receptor (beta chain) was counted many times. No antigen is known for it. TCRdb ran MiXCR on the 5' RACE reads and lists one entry per CDR3 protein. The sample has roughly 240,000 distinct CDR3 sequences; roughly 6.3% are singletons. V was shortened by 2 bases and J by 0 bases, with 8 bases between the two germline ends. This CDR3 comprises 16 residues. Germline V gives CDR1 MDHEN, CDR2 SYDVKM. The sample belongs to a study of T cells after yellow fever vaccination. General observations from the study: Most primary-vaccination clones reappeared after the booster (96% CD4, more than 70% CD8). The secondary response was weaker, and its peak arrived faster, on day 5 versus 15.

The sequence came from a man aged 30 to 45 who received the YFV17D yellow fever vaccine. The specimen was CD4+ T cells sorted from PBMCs, collected on the day of the yellow fever booster vaccination. This chain joins TRBV28 and TRBJ2-6; D gene uncertain. The chain's CDR3 is CASSLPGHSGANVLTF. CDR3 bases: TGTGCCAGCAGTTTACCGGGTCACTCTGGGGCCAACGTCCTGACTTTC. The complete variable domain, with remaining parts taken from reference TRBV28 and TRBJ2-6, reads DVKVTQSSRYLVKRTGEKVFLECVQDMDHENMFWYRQDPGLGLRLIYFSYDVKMKEKGDIPEGYSVSREKKERFSLILESASTNQTSMYLCASSLPGHSGANVLTFGAGSRLTVL.